This T cell receptor (beta chain) derives from a study of blood T cell repertoires in COVID-19. Overall study context: Acute-phase and convalescent COVID-19 samples originated in the United States, Italy and Spain. Sample material is recorded as cDNA or gDNA derived from T cells, B-cell-depleted T cells, or PBMCs.

Per the authors' pipeline: Reference gene primer amplification yielded estimated nucleated cell counts. Assay: immunoSEQ multiplex PCR; the TCRdb copy retains only in-frame clones and omits some. Clone size and the V and J calls come from that table; the DNA yielded D and trimming. The sample lists fewer than 300,000 clones, about nine tenths occurring once. Sequencing was carried out using peripheral blood. This clonotype was sampled from a man in his sixties who had recovered from COVID-19.

The DNA of the CDR3 is TGTGCCAGTAGGGAGCCCTATAGCGGGGGGGCCTACAATGAGCAGTTCTTC. The encoded protein is CASREPYSGGAYNEQFF. The chain has TRBV5-4 and TRBJ2-1; 11 bases are shared with TRBD2. In germline, CDR1 is SGHNT, CDR2 YYREEE (reference sequence). The CDR3 is 17 residues long. V was pared by 8 bases and J by 2 bases, with 12 bases of the junction left unmatched.